Following are 3 T cell receptor beta chains from one sample sequenced in a study of circulating CD8 cells and anti-PD-1 response in melanoma. Using about 15 ng of total RNA, TCR libraries were made with the QIAseq Immune Repertoire TCR panel. TCRdb analysed the reads with MiXCR anew, one entry per CDR3 protein. The profile shows roughly 990 distinct CDR3 sequences, approximately 4.7% of them singletons. From live CD3+CD8+TCRalphabeta+ cells, four PD-1 and/or TIGIT subsets were sorted. The sample in question was CD8+ T cells from PBMCs, obtained at baseline or after one month of anti-PD-1 therapy (not recorded which). Receptor source: a human donor with melanoma.

Remarks on this clonotype: Being one base from a much bigger clone, this may be a read error. The chain is built from TRBV19 and TRBJ2-7, with 8 positions matching TRBD1. The CDR3 consists of 15 residues. From germline, CDR1 is LNHDA and CDR2 SQIVND (reference sequence). This CDR3 is CACSIGQGLSYEQYF. The CDR3 DNA reads as TGTGCCTGTAGTATCGGACAGGGTCTCTCCTACGAGCAGTACTTC.

This clonotype is medium-sized by share. One junction end does not reproduce the germline sequence, and a read error may be involved. The rearrangement joins TRBV6-6 to TRBJ1-1, with D possibly TRBD1 on 5 matching bases. This CDR3 spans 17 amino acids. Looked up from germline, CDR1 is MNHNY and CDR2 is SVGAGI (reference sequence). CDR3 nucleotide sequence: TGTGCCAGCAGTAGACCAGACGGCGGAGGGGAGATGTCTGAAGCTCTCTTT. It translates to CASSRPDGGGEMSEALF.

The sample holds a few counts of this clonotype. V gene TRBV19 combines with J gene TRBJ1-5; 7 nucleotides line up with TRBD1. The CDR3 loop spans 14 amino acids. V was pared by 5 bases and J by 4 bases, with 5 bases of the junction left unmatched. The germline V gene has CDR1 LNHDA and CDR2 SQIVND (reference sequence). The CDR3 loop reads CASSPGQKNQPQHF. The CDR3 DNA is TGTGCCAGTAGTCCGGGACAGAAAAATCAGCCCCAGCATTTT.